This T cell receptor beta chain emerged from a study of PD-L1 blockade in urothelial cancer. Study details: It was around 2014 that patients started atezolizumab at 1,200 mg intravenously every 3 weeks. The study recovered a median of about 140,000 T cells per blood sample.

Time point of the sample: pretreatment peripheral blood. The CDR3 consists of 15 residues. V trimming: 3 bases; J trimming: 10 bases; junction bases outside the gene matches: 10. The germline V gene encodes CDR1 SGHRS and CDR2 YFSETQ. General study findings and limits: Patients with durable benefit had greater blood expansion of tumor-associated TCR clones 3 weeks into treatment.

A note on this clone: Its antigen is not known.

Clones were read by immunoSEQ multiplex PCR, and TCRdb kept only the in-frame ones, dropping some. In the table there are around 68,000 clones, roughly four fifths of which are singletons. The starting material was PBMCs, obtained around atezolizumab (anti-PD-L1) treatment. V usage is TRBV5-1 and J usage is TRBJ2-1; 10 nucleotides agree with TRBD2. The source is a man between 70 and 80 years old with urothelial cancer. This CDR3 reads CASSSSGRASGEQFF. The CDR3 nucleotides are TGCGCCAGCAGCTCCAGCGGGAGGGCCAGCGGGGAGCAGTTCTTC.